This TCR beta chain was obtained from a study of post-analysis software for immune sequencing data (dated by TCRdb to about 2015). Describing the broader study: The recorded disease courses included relapsing-remitting, secondary progressive and progressive-relapsing multiple sclerosis, and some patients had no subtype annotation. Patient repertoires were compared against about a dozen previously published healthy control repertoires from donors aged 6 to 25 years. A subset of samples was prepared in parallel using single-end sample barcoding, then pooled and co-amplified after Illumina adapter ligation. What the work shows at the level of the full study, not this receptor alone: Four or five TRBV segments, including TRBV5-6, TRBV5-1 and TRBV20-1, were significantly more frequent in patients than controls. Significantly lower normalized Chao1 diversity was found in multiple sclerosis patients than in controls, suggesting substantial peripheral T-cell clonal expansion. The multiple sclerosis patient group was slightly younger than the control group. Strong co-clustering of samples prepared in the same batch was shown by direct clustering with F measure, prompting a batch-effect correction.

The table lists this clonotype with a few counts. What this receptor recognizes is not known. Base qualities are missing; no much larger clone stands one base away. V ends up 3 bases short and J 2 bases short, with an unmatched junction base count of 1. The CDR3 contains 14 residues, cysteine and phenylalanine counted. This entry keeps only the CDR3 DNA: 42 bases, framed from base 1. Libraries were constructed by PCR. Sequencing took place on an Illumina HiSeq 2500. To reduce PCR and sequencing biases, unique molecular identifiers were built into the TCR beta cDNA libraries. Every 1 to 10 million input T cells yielded approximately 500,000 cDNA molecules, meaning each molecule approximated one T cell. The patient libraries were prepared and sequenced using the same protocol as the earlier healthy control dataset. Within a given batch, samples were prepared together, multiplexed and sequenced on the same HiSeq lane. The study's processing was this. Raw barcoded reads were processed with MIGEC, and single-read molecular identifier groups were discarded before consensus assembly and CDR3 extraction. Clonotype tables were post-analysed with VDJtools, and diversity was normalized by down-sampling all datasets to the smallest sample size. In repertoire overlap clustering, CDR3 amino acid sequences, but not nucleotide sequences, were matched to correct batch-related cross-sample contamination. Using fastp trimming at Q25 and MiXCR clonotype assembly, TCRdb reanalyzed the public sequencing data and kept in-frame beta chains. Identical CDR3 proteins give one entry, which carries the most common genes and DNA. Here the V and J calls rest on TCRdb's processing, not on the authors' analysis. The sample table holds roughly 410,000 distinct CDR3 sequences, of which 30% to 45% were seen once. The top ten clones comprise about an eighth of the sample.

To demonstrate the VDJtools post-analysis software, the study profiled TCR beta repertoires from the peripheral blood of approximately twelve young patients with multiple sclerosis. The patients with multiple sclerosis were children and adolescents between roughly 6 and 17 years of age. Input material: blood. The TCR comes from a girl aged 5 to 17 with multiple sclerosis. The chain is made from TRBV12-3 or TRBV12-4 and TRBJ2-4; 7 bases in the middle match TRBD2. Here the CDR3 is given as CASSFGGSKNIQYF. The nucleotides are TGTGCCAGCAGTTTCGGGGGGTCCAAAAACATTCAGTACTTC.